This T cell receptor (beta chain) stems from a study of cytomegalovirus exposure and HLA in healthy donors. Whole-study results and caveats: Most observed TCR sequences were rare, whereas some public TCRs were detected in many donors.

Regarding this clone: Its antigen remains unidentified.

A multiplex PCR was run with 60 Vbeta primers and 13 Jbeta primers. Per the original methods: Later, 65 million to 85 million unique TCR beta chains were counted in an analysis, and roughly 11 million of them were shared. The method was immunoSEQ multiplex PCR; TCRdb's version includes in-frame clones alone and lacks a portion of them. Clonal size and the V and J genes are those of that table, whereas D and trimming came from the DNA. The table lists roughly 160,000 clones, 75% to 90% of them singletons. The sequenced sample was PBMCs. This sequence originates from a boy aged 2-9 years in good health and CMV-seronegative.

The CDR3 nucleotides are TGTGCCAGCAGCTTAACTTCGACTAGGCGGCTAGATACGCAGTATTTT. Residues: CASSLTSTRRLDTQYF. The rearrangement uses TRBV7-3 and TRBJ2-3, with TRBD2 as a possible D gene (6 bases). This CDR3 contains 16 residues. The V gene lost 0 bases and the J gene lost 5 bases, with 15 bases spanning the gap. Germline V CDR1 and CDR2: SGHTA, FQGTGA. Combining the CDR3 with reference TRBV7-3 and TRBJ2-3 gives the whole variable domain GAGVSQTPSNKVTEKGKYVELRCDPISGHTALYWYRQSLGQGPEFLIYFQGTGAADDSGLPNDRFFAVRPEGSVSTLKIQRTERGDSAVYLCASSLTSTRRLDTQYFGPGTRLTVL.